This record looks at one T cell receptor (beta chain) sequence and its context. The data were produced by immunoSEQ multiplex PCR, yet TCRdb's version contains in-frame clones alone and is incomplete. The sample carries approximately 100,000 clones, about 90% recorded once. The data derive from a study of siplizumab effects on memory and regulatory T cells. Germline V gene data show CDR1 as MGHRA and CDR2 as YSYEKL. There are 16 residues in the CDR3. Trimming removed 4 bases from V and 7 bases from J; junction bases left unmatched: 10. The sample was Tregs sorted from blood. This clonotype was sampled from a human donor in good health. This chain joins TRBV4-1 and TRBJ2-2; TRBD2 matches 9 bases. The CDR3 region has the DNA TGCGCCAGCAGCCTTCTAGGCGGGAGGGCCGTCGGGGAGCTGTTTTTT. Its protein is CASSLLGGRAVGELFF.